The TCR beta chain described here comes from a study of T cells after yellow fever vaccination (dated 2019 in TCRdb). Study-wide context: Libraries from fractions with low cell numbers were prepared with the SMART-Seq v4 Ultra Low Input RNA kit. To follow T-cell clones before and after both primary and booster YFV17D yellow fever vaccination, bulk TCR alpha and beta repertoires underwent longitudinal sequencing. Two healthy male donors, one aged 18 to 29 and one aged 30 to 40 years, made up the cohort. Bulk PBMC replicates and cell subsets were isolated from blood drawn at multiple timepoints before and after both primary and secondary immunization.

Points on this clonotype: No cognate antigen has been identified for it. The record has no base qualities; no much larger clone is one base away.

Trimming takes 1 base from V and 2 bases from J, and the germline ends sit 7 bases apart. As encoded in the germline V gene, CDR1 is SGHVS while CDR2 is FQNEAQ. The CDR3 starts with the cysteine, ends with the phenylalanine, and has 14 residues. The only DNA kept is the CDR3, 42 bases in frame from the first base. Interpreted using the paper, the treatment or condition label stands for: live attenuated yellow fever vaccine strain. At every blood-draw timepoint, two biological replicates of bulk PBMCs were collected. A standard Ficoll-Paque protocol was used to isolate PBMCs from peripheral blood. TriZol was used to extract RNA from bulk PBMCs, from CD4 and CD8 fractions, and from dextramer-positive and dextramer-negative fractions. Study-wide conclusions, independent of this receptor: A small fraction of clonotypes appeared in both the CD4 and CD8 compartments, likely as a result of convergent recombination. Computational filtering was needed because FACS-sorted repertoires could contain abundant contaminating clonotypes from the bulk population. The secondary T-cell response was weaker than the primary response but faster, peaking on day 5 instead of day 15. After the booster, most of the clones that had expanded following primary vaccination were detected again (almost 98% of CD4 and roughly 90% of CD8), which suggests that memory was broadly maintained. Because the study included only two donors, the extent to which the findings can be generalized is limited.

Synthesis of TCR cDNA relied on 5'RACE template switching, a step that introduced a universal primer site along with unique molecular identifiers. Priming for cDNA synthesis came from both the TCR alpha and TCR beta constant segments. Library amplification used two PCR steps, and the second PCR step added sample barcodes and sequencing adapters. Sequencing of libraries was performed on Illumina HiSeq 2500 (2x100 bp) or NovaSeq (2x150 bp). The published analysis was carried out like this. Reads were demultiplexed and collapsed into UMI consensus sequences with MIGEC, and V(D)J alignment was performed with MiXCR. Using edgeR on replicate PBMC samples, clonotypes were called vaccine-responding if FDR was below 0.01 and the log2 fold change was above 5 up to day 15. Each bulk clonotype was labeled CD4 or CD8 based on which sequenced repertoire, CD4 or CD8, contained the clonotype at higher abundance. The public reads were reanalyzed by TCRdb: fastp trimming at Q25, MiXCR alignment, in-frame beta chains only. Each entry merges the rows of one CDR3 protein and shows their most common DNA and genes. The V and J calls follow TCRdb's processing rather than the paper's. The table for this sample lists some 500,000 distinct CDR3 sequences; about 13% of them were counted only once. The ten largest clones represent around an eighth of the sample.

The V and J segments used are TRBV7-8 and TRBJ2-3, with the D gene uncertain. The TCR sequence derives from a man aged 30 to 45 who received the YFV17D yellow fever vaccine. The sample in question was PBMCs, obtained on the day of the yellow fever booster vaccination. The CDR3 reads CASSLGWTTDTQYF. The sequenced DNA: TGTGCCAGCAGCTTAGGTTGGACCACAGATACGCAGTATTTT.